These 7 T cell receptor beta chains originate from one sample sequenced in a study of T cells after yellow fever vaccination. MiXCR, run by TCRdb on the 5' RACE reads, gives a single entry per CDR3 protein. The table shows some 250,000 distinct CDR3 sequences, with roughly 3.7% occurring only once. Sequencing was performed on PBMCs, taken 15 days after the yellow fever booster vaccination. Every receptor here comes from a man younger than 35 who received the YFV17D yellow fever vaccine.

This clonotype was counted at least ten times. This chain uses TRBV10-3 with TRBJ1-5; D call uncertain. The CDR3 contains 13 residues. Germline CDR1 reads ENHRY; CDR2 reads SYGVKD. Trimming shortened V by 6 bases and J by 1 base, and 7 bases separated the two germline ends. CDR3 loop: CAISTDSNQPQHF. CDR3 nucleotide sequence: TGTGCCATCAGCACAGACAGCAATCAGCCCCAGCATTTT.

This clonotype was seen repeatedly, ten times or more. V and J are TRBV6-6 and TRBJ2-5; D possibly corresponds to TRBD2 (5 bases). Germline V gene sequence: CDR1 MNHNY, CDR2 SVGAGI (reference sequence). V lost 2 bases to trimming and J lost 1 base, with 8 bases between them. CDR3 length: 14 amino acids. CDR3 nucleotides: TGTGCCAGCAGTTACGGAGGCAGCCAAGAGACCCAGTACTTC. Protein sequence: CASSYGGSQETQYF.

This clonotype showed up many times. This rearrangement joins TRBV28 to TRBJ2-1; D could derive from TRBD1 or TRBD2 (5 bases each). The germline V gene has CDR1 MDHEN and CDR2 SYDVKM. This CDR3 comprises 16 residues. Trimming left V 5 bases short and J 3 bases short, with 17 bases between. CDR3 sequence reads: CASSSWFQGVYNEQFF. CDR3 in DNA: TGTGCCAGCAGTAGCTGGTTTCAGGGAGTCTACAATGAGCAGTTCTTC.

The sample holds many counts of this clonotype. V is TRBV12-3 or TRBV12-4 and J is TRBJ2-5, with D unresolved. The ends were cut back, 5 bases at V and 5 bases at J, with 15 bases in the middle. The length of the CDR3 is 14 residues. DNA of the CDR3: TGTGCCAGCAGTCCGGGTATGACGTTCGAGACCCAGTACTTC. This translates into CASSPGMTFETQYF.

This clonotype appeared many times. The CDR3 here is CASSHTPGWSYGYTF. The CDR3 DNA sequence: TGTGCCAGCAGCCATACTCCGGGGTGGAGCTATGGCTACACCTTC. The V gene is TRBV6-6, the J gene TRBJ1-2, with D hard to call. Germline CDR1 and CDR2: MNHNY and SVGAGI (reference sequence). The CDR3 sequence is 15 residues long. V was shortened by 6 bases and J by 4 bases, with 18 bases between the two germline ends.

This clonotype was seen at least ten times. The chain carries TRBV29-1 and TRBJ2-6; tentative D call: TRBD1 (6 bases). Germline V gene data show CDR1 as SQVTM and CDR2 as ANQGSEA. The CDR3 extends over 16 amino acids. Trimming removed 3 bases at V and 0 bases at J, with 12 bases between. CDR3 nucleotides: TGCAGCGTTGAGAGGGACACTGACTCTGGGGCCAACGTCCTGACTTTC. Translating it yields CSVERDTDSGANVLTF.

The genes are TRBV5-1 and TRBJ2-1; D might be TRBD2 (6 bases). Trimming shortened V by 6 bases and J by 10 bases, and 20 bases separated the two germline ends. Germline loops: CDR1 SGHRS, CDR2 YFSETQ. The CDR3 extends over 14 amino acids. In DNA form, the CDR3 reads TGCGCCAGCACCCCCCGGGGGACGGTTGGGGAGCAGTTCTTC. Its protein product is CASTPRGTVGEQFF.